This T cell receptor beta chain was documented in a study of T cell responses to AZD1222 COVID-19 vaccine. The study's findings and limits: Donors skewed white British and female; clonal diversity was possibly underestimated. Increases in Spike-specific TCR breadth and depth were seen after two AZD1222 doses. Spike was spanned by vaccine-associated CD4 TCRs, which were dominant at 160-218 and 743-854. Baseline seropositives among AZD1222 recipients totaled only five to seven.

Repertoires were generated with immunoSEQ multiplex PCR, while TCRdb's copy carries only in-frame clones and drops some. This sample has more than 95,000 clones, with 85% to 95% found just once. In regard to this clone: Its matching antigen is unknown.

The receptor was derived from an adult in good health. The sample in question was peripheral blood, obtained on day 0 of AZD1222 vaccination.

CDR3 DNA: TGTGCCAGCAGTTACGGGACTAGCGGGATCGGGAGCTCCTACAATGAGCAGTTCTTC. Protein product: CASSYGTSGIGSSYNEQFF. J is TRBJ2-1 and V is TRBV6-2 or TRBV6-3; 13 bases align to TRBD2. The V segment lost 2 bases and the J segment 0 bases; nucleotides outside the gene matches: 7. The CDR3 loop spans 19 amino acids. CDR1 MNHEY and CDR2 SVGEGT come from the germline V gene.